The T cell receptor (beta chain) under discussion was sequenced for a study of OX40 agonist ivuxolimab in advanced cancers. Study-wide context: Ivuxolimab, which targeted the costimulatory receptor OX40 (CD134), was an agonistic, fully human IgG2 monoclonal antibody. Intravenous ivuxolimab was administered to patients every 2 weeks at six dose levels: 0.01, 0.1, 0.3, 1.5, 3 and 10 mg/kg. Of the approximately 54 patients in dose escalation, 19 had hepatocellular carcinoma, about 15 had melanoma, 9 had renal cell carcinoma and 9 had head and neck cancer. A male proportion of approximately 83% and a mean age of approximately 58 years, ranging from about 20 to 80, were recorded for the dose-escalation cohort. Patients were allowed to have had prior anti-PD-1, anti-PD-L1 or anti-CTLA-4 therapy, and approximately 40% of the dose-escalation patients had previously received checkpoint inhibitors. Three dose-escalation patients achieved partial responses, one with hepatocellular carcinoma and two with cutaneous melanoma. The purpose of peripheral TCRbeta sequencing was to test whether ivuxolimab changed TCR sequence diversity and led to clonal T-cell expansion. The paper reports the monotherapy dose-escalation portion (N of about 51 patients) of the phase I ivuxolimab trial.

V gives up 4 bases and J gives up 2 bases, and the segment between their germline ends measures 9 bases. The CDR3 goes from the cysteine to the phenylalanine over 14 residues. The retained sequence is limited to the CDR3, 42 bases, with the frame set at the first base. The germline V gene (reference sequence) yields MNHNY for CDR1 and SVGAGI for CDR2. This clone was recorded a few times. Which antigen it targets is not known. The record has no base qualities; no much larger clone is one base away. Overall study results and their limits: In the 0.1-3.0 mg/kg groups, partial responders had among the lowest normalized peripheral clonal expansion, particularly in CD8+ T cells. The antigen specificity of the peripheral T cells that underwent clonal expansion was not determined. Low levels of normalized T-cell clonal expansion were also seen in some patients who did not respond. At doses from 0.1 to 3.0 mg/kg, clonal expansion was seen in both CD4+ and CD8+ blood T cells between baseline and week 6. After ivuxolimab, CD8+ T cells had more expanded clones than CD4+ T cells on average.

To sequence the TCRbeta CDR3 region, genomic DNA was isolated from the sorted cells. The immunoSEQ Assay was used for sequencing of TCRbeta CDR3 regions. What TCRdb holds here is the immuneACCESS table cut down to in-frame rearrangements. Part of the clones is not present; checked against another copy, under half of the missing clones reflect an unresolved V gene, and the others are unexplained. The sample table records about 14,000 clones; roughly 75% of these occur just once. Roughly 14% of the sample is in the top ten clones. Patients with autoimmune disease history or receiving systemic immunosuppression were excluded from the trial. Peripheral blood for TCR sequencing was collected from all dose cohorts at baseline, on cycle 4 day 1, and on cycle 7 day 1. The samples were drawn from a first-in-human, open-label, multicenter phase I dose-escalation trial of ivuxolimab. Adults with locally advanced or metastatic head and neck squamous cell, hepatocellular, melanoma or renal cell carcinoma were enrolled in the trial. Before TCR sequencing, CD4+ T cells and CD8+ T cells from peripheral blood were sorted into separate populations.

Source: CD4+ or CD8+ T cells sorted from blood, taken in a trial of the OX40 agonist ivuxolimab. The rearranged chain carries TRBV6-6 and TRBJ1-5; the D segment cannot be called with confidence. This clonotype was obtained from an adult with an advanced solid tumor such as melanoma, head and neck, liver or kidney cancer. This receptor has the CDR3 CASSWSKGNQPQHF. The nucleotides read TGTGCCAGCAGTTGGTCAAAGGGCAATCAGCCCCAGCATTTT.